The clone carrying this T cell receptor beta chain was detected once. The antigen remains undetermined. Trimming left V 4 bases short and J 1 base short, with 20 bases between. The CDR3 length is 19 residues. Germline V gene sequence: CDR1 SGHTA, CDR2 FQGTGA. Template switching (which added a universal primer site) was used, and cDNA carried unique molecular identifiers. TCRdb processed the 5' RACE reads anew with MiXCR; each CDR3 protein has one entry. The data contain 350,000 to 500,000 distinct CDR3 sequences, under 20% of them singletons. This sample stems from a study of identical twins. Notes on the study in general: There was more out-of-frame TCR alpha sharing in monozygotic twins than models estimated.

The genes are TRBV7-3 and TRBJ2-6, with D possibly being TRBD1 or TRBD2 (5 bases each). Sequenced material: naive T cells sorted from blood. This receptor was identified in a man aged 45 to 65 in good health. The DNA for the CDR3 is TGTGCCAGCAGCTCTATCCGACAGACTATTAGATCTGGGGCCAACGTCCTGACTTTC. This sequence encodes CASSSIRQTIRSGANVLTF. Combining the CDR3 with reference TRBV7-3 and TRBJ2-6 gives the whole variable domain GAGVSQTPSNKVTEKGKYVELRCDPISGHTALYWYRQSLGQGPEFLIYFQGTGAADDSGLPNDRFFAVRPEGSVSTLKIQRTERGDSAVYLCASSSIRQTIRSGANVLTFGAGSRLTVL.